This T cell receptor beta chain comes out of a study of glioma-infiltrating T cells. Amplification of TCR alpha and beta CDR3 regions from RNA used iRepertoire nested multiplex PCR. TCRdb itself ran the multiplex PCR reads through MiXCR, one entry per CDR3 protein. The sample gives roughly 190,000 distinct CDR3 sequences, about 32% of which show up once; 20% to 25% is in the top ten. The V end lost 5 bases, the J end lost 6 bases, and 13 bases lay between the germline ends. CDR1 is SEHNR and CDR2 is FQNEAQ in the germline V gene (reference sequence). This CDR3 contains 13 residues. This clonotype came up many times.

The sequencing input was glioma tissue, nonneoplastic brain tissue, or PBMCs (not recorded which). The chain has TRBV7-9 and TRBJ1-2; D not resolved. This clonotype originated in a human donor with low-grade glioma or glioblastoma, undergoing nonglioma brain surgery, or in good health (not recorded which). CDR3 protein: CASSLEEEDGYTF. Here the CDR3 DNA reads TGTGCCAGCAGCCTCGAAGAGGAGGATGGCTACACCTTC.